A selection of T cell receptor beta chains follows, all from one sample in a study of cytomegalovirus exposure and HLA in healthy donors. The table came from immunoSEQ multiplex PCR; TCRdb's copy has only in-frame clones and leaves some out. Of some 130,000 clones listed, 75% to 90% are singletons. Sequences were obtained from PBMCs. These receptors were taken from a man under 40 in good health and CMV-seronegative. Both conserved end residues are part of each CDR3. The D gene is left open where the match is weak. Clone size is stated in some rows and not others, as once, few, many or a class when expanded.

d_call	v_call	j_call	clone_size	cdr3_nt	cdr3_aa
TRBD1	TRBV7-8	TRBJ2-2	NA	TGTGCCAGCAGCTCCAGGACAGGGGGCTTAACCGGGGAGCTGTTTTTT	CASSSRTGGLTGELFF
TRBD1	TRBV10-1	TRBJ2-2	NA	TGCGCCAGCAGTGGAATTCTACAGGGGGTGGGGGCACCCGGGGAGCTGTTTTTT	CASSGILQGVGAPGELFF
NA	TRBV6-5	TRBJ1-6	NA	TGTGCCAGCAGTTACTCGATTCGGCAGGTTAGCCACTTT	CASSYSIRQVSHF
NA	TRBV27	TRBJ2-1	NA	TGTGCCAGCAGACGGAAGGGACTGAACTACAATGAGCAGTTCTTC	CASRRKGLNYNEQFF
NA	TRBV9	TRBJ2-1	NA	TGTGCCAGCAGCGTAGCATCTACCTACAATGAGCAGTTCTTC	CASSVASTYNEQFF
TRBD1	TRBV4-1	TRBJ2-7	few	TGCGCCAGCAGCCCGGGGACAGGGGCCTACGAGCAGTACTTC	CASSPGTGAYEQYF
NA	TRBV4-3	TRBJ2-5	NA	TGCGCCAGCAGCCAAGGGCTTGGACTCCAAGAGACCCAGTACTTC	CASSQGLGLQETQYF
TRBD1	TRBV7-2	TRBJ1-1	NA	TGTGCCAGCACCTCAGGCCAAGGGGGCCGGGCTTTCTTT	CASTSGQGGRAFF
NA	TRBV28	TRBJ2-7	NA	TGTGCCAGCAACCTCTCCGGGACTGGGAGCTCCTACGAGCAGTACTTC	CASNLSGTGSSYEQYF
NA	TRBV27	TRBJ1-1	NA	TGTGCCAGTACTCAGGGGTTGAACACTGAAGCTTTCTTT	CASTQGLNTEAFF
NA	TRBV25-1	TRBJ1-4	few	TGTGCCAGCAGACGGCAGGGTGGGGAAAAACTGTTTTTT	CASRRQGGEKLFF
NA	TRBV30	TRBJ2-7	NA	TGTGCCTGGAGTGGACATTCCGAGCAGTACTTC	CAWSGHSEQYF
TRBD1	TRBV19	TRBJ1-1	NA	TGTGCCACCGTGAAAGACAGGGGCGTGAACACTGAAGCTTTCTTT	CATVKDRGVNTEAFF
TRBD1	TRBV7-6	TRBJ2-1	few	TGTGCCAGCAGCGCCCGGACAGGGAGCAATGAGCAGTTCTTC	CASSARTGSNEQFF
TRBD1	TRBV11-2	TRBJ2-7	NA	TGTGCCAGCAGCTTAGGTTGGACAGGGGCCTACGAGCAGTACTTC	CASSLGWTGAYEQYF
NA	TRBV7-8	TRBJ2-5	NA	TGTGCCAGCACCCGCGGGGTGGGAAAGACCCAGTACTTC	CASTRGVGKTQYF
NA	TRBV11-2	TRBJ1-2	NA	TGTGCCAGCAATCCCCTCACAGGGCCCTCCAACTATGGCTACACCTTC	CASNPLTGPSNYGYTF
NA	TRBV5-1	TRBJ1-1	NA	TGCGCCAGCAGCTTGGACCCTTTATACGCGAAGGGGGACACTGAAGCTTTCTTT	CASSLDPLYAKGDTEAFF
TRBD1	TRBV7-2	TRBJ2-1	NA	TGTGCCAGCAGGTATCCGGGACAGAAATACAATGAGCAGTTCTTC	CASRYPGQKYNEQFF
NA	TRBV27	TRBJ1-2	once	TGTGCCAGTTCGCTACAAGGAACTACCTATGGCTACACCTTC	CASSLQGTTYGYTF
TRBD2	TRBV5-1	TRBJ2-3	NA	TGCGCCAGCAGCGCGGCGACTAGCGGGAGCCCAGATACGCAGTATTTT	CASSAATSGSPDTQYF
TRBD2	TRBV2	TRBJ2-2	NA	TGTGCCAGCAACCTAGCGGGTGGGAATTTGGGGGAGCTGTTTTTT	CASNLAGGNLGELFF
NA	TRBV7-2	TRBJ2-7	NA	TGTGCCAGCAGCTTAGGGGCAGTAAGCTCCTACGAGCAGTACTTC	CASSLGAVSSYEQYF
TRBD1	TRBV6-5	TRBJ2-7	NA	TGTGCCAGCAGTTACTCCGGATGGGACAGCTACGAGCAGTACTTC	CASSYSGWDSYEQYF
NA	TRBV19	TRBJ1-5	NA	TGTGCCAGTACCCCTTGGGGGGGGAATCAGCCCCAGCATTTT	CASTPWGGNQPQHF
NA	TRBV7-2	TRBJ2-2	NA	TGTGCCAGCAGCTTGGACTTAAGGCAGGCCGGGGAGCTGTTTTTT	CASSLDLRQAGELFF
NA	TRBV7-2	TRBJ2-1	NA	TGTGCCAGCAGCTTGGTGGGGGGACGGAACTACAATGAGCAGTTCTTC	CASSLVGGRNYNEQFF
TRBD2	TRBV27	TRBJ2-7	NA	TGTGCCAGCAGTGTCGGACCCGGGACTAGCTCCTACGAGCAGTACTTC	CASSVGPGTSSYEQYF
NA	TRBV5-6	TRBJ2-1	NA	TGTGCCAGCAGCCACGGGATGGGCGACAATGAGCAGTTCTTC	CASSHGMGDNEQFF
TRBD2	TRBV27	TRBJ2-2	NA	TGTGCCAGCAGTGCCGGACTAGCGGGAGGGTTCGCCGGGGAGCTGTTTTTT	CASSAGLAGGFAGELFF
NA	TRBV14	TRBJ2-1	NA	TGTGCCAGCGGTCAGGGCTCCTACAATGAGCAGTTCTTC	CASGQGSYNEQFF
NA	TRBV19	TRBJ1-2	NA	TGTGCCATTACCGTGGCAGATGGCTACACCTTC	CAITVADGYTF
NA	TRBV30	TRBJ1-5	NA	TGTGCCTGGAGCGAGGACATCGCTCAGCCCCAGCATTTT	CAWSEDIAQPQHF
TRBD1	TRBV10-1	TRBJ2-7	NA	TGCGCCAGCAGTGAGGCGACGAGTACGGACAGGCTATACGAGCAGTACTTC	CASSEATSTDRLYEQYF
NA	TRBV28	TRBJ1-2	NA	TGTGCCAGCAGTTCACAGCCAATCTATGGCTACACCTTC	CASSSQPIYGYTF
TRBD1	TRBV28	TRBJ1-2	NA	TGTGCCAGCAGTCCAGGGGGCGCGGATGGCTACACCTTC	CASSPGGADGYTF
TRBD1	TRBV5-6	TRBJ2-7	NA	TGTGCCAGCAGCTTGGCCGGGACAGGGGCCGAGCAGTACTTC	CASSLAGTGAEQYF
NA	TRBV2	TRBJ2-5	few	TGTGCCAGCAGAGCGACAGCCCGGGCTGCGGAGACCCAGTACTTC	CASRATARAAETQYF
NA	TRBV6-1	TRBJ2-2	NA	TGTGCCAGCAGTGAACTCTGGAGGATCAGCGGGGAGCTGTTTTTT	CASSELWRISGELFF
NA	TRBV6-5	TRBJ2-1	NA	TGTGCCAGCAGCGGGGGAGTTCGTTACAATGAGCAGTTCTTC	CASSGGVRYNEQFF
TRBD1	TRBV7-9	TRBJ2-3	NA	TGTGCCAGCAGCCAGCTGGACAGGTGGTCCAGAGATACGCAGTATTTT	CASSQLDRWSRDTQYF
TRBD1	TRBV19	TRBJ1-1	NA	TGTGCCAGTAGTATAGCAGGGGGCACTGAAGCTTTCTTT	CASSIAGGTEAFF
NA	TRBV28	TRBJ2-7	few	TGTGCCAGTAGCAGCCCCGGGTCAGGGGCGCCAACCTACGAGCAGTACTTC	CASSSPGSGAPTYEQYF
NA	TRBV29-1	TRBJ1-5	once	TGCAGCGTTGAAACGGGGGGGAATCAGCCCCAGAATTTT	CSVETGGNQPQNF
NA	TRBV27	TRBJ1-2	NA	TGTGCCAGCACCTTTCGTCCCGGGACAAACTATGGCTACACCTTC	CASTFRPGTNYGYTF
TRBD1	TRBV28	TRBJ1-2	NA	TGTGCCAGCAGCGTTGCCCCCGGGACAGTCTATGGCTACACCTTC	CASSVAPGTVYGYTF
NA	TRBV5-4	TRBJ1-6	once	TGTGCCAGCAGCTTGATTGGGGGGGCGGCGGATTCACCCCTCCACTTT	CASSLIGGAADSPLHF
NA	TRBV29-1	TRBJ2-3	once	TGCAGCGTTGAAGATCAGGACTTTTCTAGCACAGATACGCAGTATTTT	CSVEDQDFSSTDTQYF
NA	TRBV28	TRBJ2-1	NA	TGTGCCAGCAGTCCTCCCAAGGTGGGCGTGACCTACAATGAGCAGTTCTTC	CASSPPKVGVTYNEQFF
TRBD1	TRBV6-6	TRBJ1-5	NA	TGTGCCAGCAGTTATCAGGACAGGGCAGATCAGCCCCAGCATTTT	CASSYQDRADQPQHF
NA	TRBV4-1	TRBJ2-7	NA	TGCGCCAGCAGCCCAATTAGGGGCGCGGTAGACTACGAGCAGTACTTC	CASSPIRGAVDYEQYF
NA	TRBV12-2	TRBJ1-1	NA	TGTGCAAGTCGCTTAGAGGGGGGGGGAAGGGGGAACACTGAAGCTTTCTTT	CASRLEGGGRGNTEAFF
NA	TRBV5-6	TRBJ2-4	NA	TGTGCCAGCAGCTTGCGGTTCTCCCCCAAAAACATTCAGTACTTC	CASSLRFSPKNIQYF
NA	TRBV4-1	TRBJ1-1	NA	TGCGCCAGCAGCCAAATGGGCGGGGGTGGCACTGAAGCTTTCTTT	CASSQMGGGGTEAFF
NA	TRBV19	TRBJ1-5	few	TGTGCCAGTACCGTACTGTATAGCAATCAGCCCCAGCATTTT	CASTVLYSNQPQHF
NA	TRBV30	TRBJ2-7	NA	TGTGCCTGGAGACAGGAGAAATTCCTGGGGCAGTACTTC	CAWRQEKFLGQYF